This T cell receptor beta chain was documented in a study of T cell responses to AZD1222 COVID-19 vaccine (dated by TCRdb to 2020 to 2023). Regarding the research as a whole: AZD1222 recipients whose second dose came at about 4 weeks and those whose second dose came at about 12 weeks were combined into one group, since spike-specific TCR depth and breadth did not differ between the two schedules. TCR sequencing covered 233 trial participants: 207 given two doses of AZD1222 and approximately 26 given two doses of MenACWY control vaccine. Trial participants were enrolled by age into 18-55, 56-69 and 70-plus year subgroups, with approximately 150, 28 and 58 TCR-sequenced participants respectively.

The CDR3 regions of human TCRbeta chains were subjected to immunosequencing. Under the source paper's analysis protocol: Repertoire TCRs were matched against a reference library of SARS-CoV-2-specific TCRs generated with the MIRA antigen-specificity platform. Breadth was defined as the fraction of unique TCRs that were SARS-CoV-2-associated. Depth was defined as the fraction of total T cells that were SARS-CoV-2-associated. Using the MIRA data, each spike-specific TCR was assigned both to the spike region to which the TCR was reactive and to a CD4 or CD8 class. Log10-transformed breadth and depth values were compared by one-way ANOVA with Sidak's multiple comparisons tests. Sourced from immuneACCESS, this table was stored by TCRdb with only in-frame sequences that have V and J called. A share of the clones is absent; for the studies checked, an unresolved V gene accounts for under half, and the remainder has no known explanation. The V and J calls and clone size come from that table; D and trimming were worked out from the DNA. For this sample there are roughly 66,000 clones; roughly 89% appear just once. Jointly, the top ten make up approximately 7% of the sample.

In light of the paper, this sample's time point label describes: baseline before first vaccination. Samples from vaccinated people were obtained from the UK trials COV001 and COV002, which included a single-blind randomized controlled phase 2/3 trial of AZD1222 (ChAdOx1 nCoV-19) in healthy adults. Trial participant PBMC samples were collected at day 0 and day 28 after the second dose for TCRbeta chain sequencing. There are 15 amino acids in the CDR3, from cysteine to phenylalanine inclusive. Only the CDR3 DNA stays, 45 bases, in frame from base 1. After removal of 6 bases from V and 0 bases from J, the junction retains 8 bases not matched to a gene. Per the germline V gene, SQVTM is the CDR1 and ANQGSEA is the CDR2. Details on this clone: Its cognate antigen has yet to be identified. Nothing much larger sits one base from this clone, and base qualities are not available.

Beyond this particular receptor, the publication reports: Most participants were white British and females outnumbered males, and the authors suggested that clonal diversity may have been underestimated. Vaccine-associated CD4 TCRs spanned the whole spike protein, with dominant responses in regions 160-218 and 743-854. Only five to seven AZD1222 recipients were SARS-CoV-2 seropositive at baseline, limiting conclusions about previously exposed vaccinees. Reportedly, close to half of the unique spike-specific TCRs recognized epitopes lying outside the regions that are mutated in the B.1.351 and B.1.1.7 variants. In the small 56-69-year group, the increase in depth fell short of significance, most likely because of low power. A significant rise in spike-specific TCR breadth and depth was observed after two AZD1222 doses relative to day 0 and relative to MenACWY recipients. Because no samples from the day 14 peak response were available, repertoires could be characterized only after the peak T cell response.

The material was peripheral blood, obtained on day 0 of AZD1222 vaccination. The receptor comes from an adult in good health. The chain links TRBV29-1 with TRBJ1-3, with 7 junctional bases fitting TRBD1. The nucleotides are TGCAGCGTCTCACTTCGGGACAGCTCTGGAAACACCATATATTTT. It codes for CSVSLRDSSGNTIYF.